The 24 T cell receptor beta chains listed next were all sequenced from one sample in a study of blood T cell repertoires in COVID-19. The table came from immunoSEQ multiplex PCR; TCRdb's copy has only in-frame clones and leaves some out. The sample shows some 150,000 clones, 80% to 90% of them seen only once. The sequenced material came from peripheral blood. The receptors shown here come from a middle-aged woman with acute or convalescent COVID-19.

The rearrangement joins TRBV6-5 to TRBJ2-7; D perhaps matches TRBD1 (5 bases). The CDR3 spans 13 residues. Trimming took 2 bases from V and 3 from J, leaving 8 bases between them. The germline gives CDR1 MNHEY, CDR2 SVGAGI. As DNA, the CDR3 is TGTGCCAGCAGTTACACCCAGGGCTACGAGCAGTACTTC. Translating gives CASSYTQGYEQYF.

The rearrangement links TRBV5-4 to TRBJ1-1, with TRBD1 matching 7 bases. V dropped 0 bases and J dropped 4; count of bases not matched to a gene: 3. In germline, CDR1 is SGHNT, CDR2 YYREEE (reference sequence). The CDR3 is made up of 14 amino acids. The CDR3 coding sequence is TGTGCCAGCAGCTTGGAGACAGGGACCACTGAAGCTTTCTTT. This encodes CASSLETGTTEAFF.

The CDR3 coding sequence is TGTGCCAGCAGTTTTGGGGGGACGAGCACAGATACGCAGTATTTT. This codes for CASSFGGTSTDTQYF. V and J are TRBV27 and TRBJ2-3; D possibly corresponds to TRBD2 (6 bases). V lost 3 bases and J lost 0, with 10 bases in between. Germline V gene data show CDR1 as MNHEY and CDR2 as SMNVEV (reference sequence). The CDR3 runs to 15 residues.

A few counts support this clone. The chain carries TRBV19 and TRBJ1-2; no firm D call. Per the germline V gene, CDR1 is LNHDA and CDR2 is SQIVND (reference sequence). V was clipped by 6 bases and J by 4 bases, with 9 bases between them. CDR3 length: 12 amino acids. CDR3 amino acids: CASSPGFYGYTF. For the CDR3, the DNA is TGTGCCAGTAGCCCAGGATTCTATGGCTACACCTTC.

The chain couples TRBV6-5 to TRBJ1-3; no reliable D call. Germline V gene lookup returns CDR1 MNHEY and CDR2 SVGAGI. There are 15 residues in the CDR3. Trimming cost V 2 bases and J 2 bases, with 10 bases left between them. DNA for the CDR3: TGTGCCAGCAGTTACGGCCCACCGACTGGAAACACCATATATTTT. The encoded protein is CASSYGPPTGNTIYF.

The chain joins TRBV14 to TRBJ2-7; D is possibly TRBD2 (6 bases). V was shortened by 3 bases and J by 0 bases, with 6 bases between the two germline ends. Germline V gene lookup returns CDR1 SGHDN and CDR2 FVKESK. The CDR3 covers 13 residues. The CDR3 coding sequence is TGTGCCAGCAGCCACGGGGGCTCCTACGAGCAGTACTTC. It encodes CASSHGGSYEQYF.

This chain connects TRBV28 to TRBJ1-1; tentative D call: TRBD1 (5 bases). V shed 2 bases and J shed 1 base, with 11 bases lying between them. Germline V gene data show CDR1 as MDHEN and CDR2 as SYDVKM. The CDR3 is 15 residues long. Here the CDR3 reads CASSLPRGGNTEAFF. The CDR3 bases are TGTGCCAGCAGTTTACCTAGGGGTGGGAACACTGAAGCTTTCTTT.

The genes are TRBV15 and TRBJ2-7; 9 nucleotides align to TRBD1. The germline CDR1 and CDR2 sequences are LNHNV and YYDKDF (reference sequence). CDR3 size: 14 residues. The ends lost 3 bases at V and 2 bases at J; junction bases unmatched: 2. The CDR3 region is CATSRDRGPYEQYF. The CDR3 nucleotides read TGTGCCACCAGCAGGGACAGGGGCCCCTACGAGCAGTACTTC.

The CDR3 DNA follows: TGTGCCAGCAGCGTAGCCGGGGGGGCGGGAACCGGGGAGCTGTTTTTT. Translating it yields CASSVAGGAGTGELFF. This chain connects TRBV9 to TRBJ2-2; 8 positions match TRBD2. V lost 0 bases to trimming and J lost 5 bases; unmatched junction nucleotides: 6. This CDR3 is 16 amino acids long. Germline CDR1 SGDLS, CDR2 YYNGEE.

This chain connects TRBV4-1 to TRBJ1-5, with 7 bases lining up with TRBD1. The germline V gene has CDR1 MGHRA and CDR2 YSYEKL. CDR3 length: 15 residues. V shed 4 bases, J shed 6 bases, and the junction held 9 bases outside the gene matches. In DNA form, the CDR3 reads TGCGCCAGCAGCCCTCAAACAGGGGTGAGTCAGCCCCAGCATTTT. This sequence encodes CASSPQTGVSQPQHF.

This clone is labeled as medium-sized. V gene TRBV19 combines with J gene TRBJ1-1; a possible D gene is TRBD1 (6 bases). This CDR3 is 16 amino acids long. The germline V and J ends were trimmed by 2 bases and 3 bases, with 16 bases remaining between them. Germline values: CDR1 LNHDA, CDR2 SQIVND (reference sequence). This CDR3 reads CASSIILQGEDTEAFF. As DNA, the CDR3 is TGTGCCAGTAGTATAATCTTACAGGGCGAGGACACTGAAGCTTTCTTT. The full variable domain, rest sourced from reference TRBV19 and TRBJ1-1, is DGGITQSPKYLFRKEGQNVTLSCEQNLNHDAMYWYRQDPGQGLRLIYYSQIVNDFQKGDIAEGYSVSREKKESFPLTVTSAQKNPTAFYLCASSIILQGEDTEAFFGQGTRLTVV.

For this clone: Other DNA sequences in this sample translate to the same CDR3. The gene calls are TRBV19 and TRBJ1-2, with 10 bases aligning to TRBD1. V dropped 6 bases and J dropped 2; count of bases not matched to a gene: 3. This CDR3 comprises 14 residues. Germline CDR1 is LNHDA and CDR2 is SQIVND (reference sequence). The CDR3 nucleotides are TGTGCCAGTAGAGGACAGGGGGTGAACTATGGCTACACCTTC. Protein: CASRGQGVNYGYTF.

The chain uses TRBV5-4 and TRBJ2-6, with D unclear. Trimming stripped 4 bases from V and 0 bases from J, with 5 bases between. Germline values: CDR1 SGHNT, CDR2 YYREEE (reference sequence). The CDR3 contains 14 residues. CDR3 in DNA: TGTGCCAGCAGCCTAGACTCTGGGGCCAACGTCCTGACTTTC. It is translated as CASSLDSGANVLTF. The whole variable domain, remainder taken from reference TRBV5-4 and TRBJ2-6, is ETGVTQSPTHLIKTRGQQVTLRCSSQSGHNTVSWYQQALGQGPQFIFQYYREEENGRGNFPPRFSGLQFPNYSSELNVNALELDDSALYLCASSLDSGANVLTFGAGSRLTVL.

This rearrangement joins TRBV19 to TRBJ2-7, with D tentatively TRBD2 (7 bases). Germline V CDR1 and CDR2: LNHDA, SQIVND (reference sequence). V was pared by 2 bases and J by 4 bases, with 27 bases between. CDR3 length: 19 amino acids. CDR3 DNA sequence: TGTGCCAGTAGTATAAGGTTTGATTCGGTGGGAGGGGGGTCTTACGAGCAGTACTTC. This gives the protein CASSIRFDSVGGGSYEQYF.

This CDR3 is CASSTTGSTEAFF. The CDR3 DNA sequence: TGTGCCAGCAGCACGACAGGGAGCACTGAAGCTTTCTTT. The chain combines TRBV2 with TRBJ1-1; 7 nucleotides match TRBD1. Germline-derived CDR1 and CDR2 are SNHLY and FYNNEI. With V trimmed by 6 bases and J by 4 bases, 5 bases remained unmatched. The CDR3 contains 13 residues.

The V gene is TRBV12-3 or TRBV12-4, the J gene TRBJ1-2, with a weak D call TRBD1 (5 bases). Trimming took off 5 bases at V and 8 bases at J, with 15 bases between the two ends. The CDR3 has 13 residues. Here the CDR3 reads CASSLRLEGGYTF. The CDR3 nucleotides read TGTGCCAGCAGTCTCCGATTGGAGGGGGGCTACACCTTC.

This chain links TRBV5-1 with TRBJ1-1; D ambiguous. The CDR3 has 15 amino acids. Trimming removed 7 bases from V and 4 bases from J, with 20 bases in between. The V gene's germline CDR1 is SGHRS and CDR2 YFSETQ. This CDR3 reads CASGPAARRLTEAFF. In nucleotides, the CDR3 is TGCGCCAGCGGTCCTGCGGCCCGACGGCTCACTGAAGCTTTCTTT.

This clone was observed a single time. CDR3 residues: CASSTDRISGVGEKLFF. The DNA for the CDR3 is TGTGCCAGCAGCACGGACAGAATATCCGGTGTTGGTGAAAAACTGTTTTTT. The chain is built from TRBV7-8 and TRBJ1-4, with D tentatively TRBD1 (6 bases). Trimming removed 5 bases from V and 7 bases from J, with 23 bases in between. This CDR3 region has 17 residues. CDR1 and CDR2 (germline): SGHVS, FQNEAQ.

Here the CDR3 reads CASSAYSLMNTEAFF. The CDR3 coding sequence is TGCGCCAGCAGCGCCTACAGCCTTATGAACACTGAAGCTTTCTTT. The chain employs TRBV5-1 and TRBJ1-1; D ambiguous. The CDR3 is 15 amino acids. V gave up 4 bases and J gave up 0 bases, with 13 bases separating them. Germline lookup yields CDR1 SGHRS and CDR2 YFSETQ. Based on the CDR3 plus reference TRBV5-1 and TRBJ1-1, the full variable domain is KAGVTQTPRYLIKTRGQQVTLSCSPISGHRSVSWYQQTPGQGLQFLFEYFSETQRNKGNFPGRFSGRQFSNSRSEMNVSTLELGDSALYLCASSAYSLMNTEAFFGQGTRLTVV.

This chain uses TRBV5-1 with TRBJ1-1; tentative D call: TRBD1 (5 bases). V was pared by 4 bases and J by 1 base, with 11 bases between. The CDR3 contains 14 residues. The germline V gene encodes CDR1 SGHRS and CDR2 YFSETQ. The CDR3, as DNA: TGCGCCAGCAGCCCCACTCAGGGGAACACTGAAGCTTTCTTT. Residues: CASSPTQGNTEAFF.

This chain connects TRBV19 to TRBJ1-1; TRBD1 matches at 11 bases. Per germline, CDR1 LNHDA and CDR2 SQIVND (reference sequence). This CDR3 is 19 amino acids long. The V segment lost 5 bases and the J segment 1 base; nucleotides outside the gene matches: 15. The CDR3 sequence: CASSLPWTGGVSWNTEAFF. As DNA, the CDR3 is TGTGCCAGTAGTCTCCCGTGGACAGGGGGCGTGTCATGGAACACTGAAGCTTTCTTT.

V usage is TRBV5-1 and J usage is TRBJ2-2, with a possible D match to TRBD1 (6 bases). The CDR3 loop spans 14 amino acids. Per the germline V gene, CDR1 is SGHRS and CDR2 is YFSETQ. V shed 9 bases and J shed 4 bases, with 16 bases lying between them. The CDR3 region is CATGSGQATGELFF. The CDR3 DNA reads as TGCGCCACCGGATCGGGACAAGCCACCGGGGAGCTGTTTTTT. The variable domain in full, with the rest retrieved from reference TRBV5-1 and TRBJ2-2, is KAGVTQTPRYLIKTRGQQVTLSCSPISGHRSVSWYQQTPGQGLQFLFEYFSETQRNKGNFPGRFSGRQFSNSRSEMNVSTLELGDSALYLCATGSGQATGELFFGEGSRLTVL.

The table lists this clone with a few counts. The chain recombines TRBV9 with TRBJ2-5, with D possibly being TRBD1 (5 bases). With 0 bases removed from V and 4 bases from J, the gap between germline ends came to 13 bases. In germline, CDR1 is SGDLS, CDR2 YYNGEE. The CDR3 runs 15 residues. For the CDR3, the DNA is TGTGCCAGCAGCGTAGTAGGGGTTGGTAGAGAGACCCAGTACTTC. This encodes CASSVVGVGRETQYF.

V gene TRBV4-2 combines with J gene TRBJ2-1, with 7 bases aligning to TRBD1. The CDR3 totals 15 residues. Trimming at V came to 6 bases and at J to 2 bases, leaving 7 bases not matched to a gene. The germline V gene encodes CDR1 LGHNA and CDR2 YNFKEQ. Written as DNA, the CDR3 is TGTGCCAGCAGGAGAACAGGGGACCCCTACAATGAGCAGTTCTTC. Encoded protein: CASRRTGDPYNEQFF.